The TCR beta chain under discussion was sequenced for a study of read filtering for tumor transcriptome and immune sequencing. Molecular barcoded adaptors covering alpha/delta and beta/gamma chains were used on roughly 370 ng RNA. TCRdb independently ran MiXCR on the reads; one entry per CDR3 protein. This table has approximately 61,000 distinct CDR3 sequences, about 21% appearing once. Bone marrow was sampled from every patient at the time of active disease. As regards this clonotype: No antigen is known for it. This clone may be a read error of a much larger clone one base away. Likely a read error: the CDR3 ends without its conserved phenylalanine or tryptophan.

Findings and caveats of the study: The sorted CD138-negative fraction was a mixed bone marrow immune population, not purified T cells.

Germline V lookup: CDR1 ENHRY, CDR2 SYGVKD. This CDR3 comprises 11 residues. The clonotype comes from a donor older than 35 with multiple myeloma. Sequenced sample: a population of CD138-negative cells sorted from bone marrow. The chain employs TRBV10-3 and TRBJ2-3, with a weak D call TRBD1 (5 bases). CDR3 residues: CASSTTGTQYS. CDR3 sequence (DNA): TGTGCCAGTTCCACCACAGGTACGCAGTATTCT.